The 9 T cell receptor beta chains reported below all come from one sample, sequenced in a study of T cell responses to AZD1222 COVID-19 vaccine. The protocol was immunoSEQ multiplex PCR, while the TCRdb copy is restricted to in-frame clones and leaves out a portion. The table includes 90,000 to 130,000 clones, 80% to 85% detected once. The sequencing here drew on peripheral blood, taken on day 0 of AZD1222 vaccination. The receptors shown here come from an adult in good health.

The V and J genes are TRBV27 and TRBJ2-5, with 10 bases lining up with TRBD1. Germline values: CDR1 MNHEY, CDR2 SMNVEV (reference sequence). V lost 6 bases to trimming and J lost 2 bases; unmatched junction nucleotides: 6. The CDR3 length is 15 residues. The CDR3 region has the DNA TGTGCCAGCAGGGGACAGGGGCGAGGGCAAGAGACCCAGTACTTC. Translating gives CASRGQGRGQETQYF.

Details on this clone: A much larger clone lies a single base off, so this may be a read error. V usage is TRBV4-3 and J usage is TRBJ1-2, with D perhaps matching TRBD1 (6 bases). The CDR3 is 15 amino acids. The V gene's germline CDR1 is LGHNA and CDR2 YSLEER. This CDR3 is CANSQEGGRSYGYTF. CDR3 nucleotides: TGCGCCAACAGCCAAGAAGGGGGACGGAGCTATGGCTACACCTTC.

The chain combines TRBV18 with TRBJ2-1, with D perhaps matching TRBD2 (5 bases). V was cut by 6 bases and J by 6 bases, with 18 bases left in between. Germline CDR1 and CDR2: KGHSH and LQKENI. The CDR3 length is 15 residues. Here the CDR3 reads CASSLLGLGINEQFF. The CDR3, as DNA: TGTGCCAGCTCGTTACTAGGGCTGGGAATCAATGAGCAGTTCTTC.

This chain links TRBV19 with TRBJ1-4, with TRBD1 matching over 7 bases. Germline V lookup: CDR1 LNHDA, CDR2 SQIVND (reference sequence). The CDR3 is made up of 14 amino acids. After removal of 2 bases from V and 5 bases from J, the junction contained 2 bases not matched to a gene. This chain's CDR3 is CASSIQGVNEKLFF. The CDR3, as DNA: TGTGCCAGTAGTATACAGGGGGTGAATGAAAAACTGTTTTTT.

In nucleotides, the CDR3 is TGTGCCTGTGGGGCTGTCATGAGTGAAAAACTGTTTTTT. Its translation is CACGAVMSEKLFF. The rearrangement links TRBV28 to TRBJ1-4; possibly TRBD1 for D (5 bases). Germline V lookup: CDR1 MDHEN, CDR2 SYDVKM. V shed 11 bases and J shed 7 bases, with 17 bases lying between them. CDR3 length: 13 residues.

The chain uses TRBV5-5 and TRBJ1-2, with TRBD1 as a possible D gene (5 bases). The germline V gene encodes CDR1 SGHKS and CDR2 YYEKEE (reference sequence). V shed 0 bases and J shed 0 bases, with 9 bases lying between them. The CDR3 extends over 15 amino acids. This chain's CDR3 is CASSLGGLSNYGYTF. The CDR3 DNA follows: TGTGCCAGCAGCTTGGGGGGCCTCTCTAACTATGGCTACACCTTC.

The CDR3 protein is CASSLQTGGTLYGYTF. CDR3 nucleotide sequence: TGCGCCAGCAGCTTGCAGACAGGGGGCACCCTCTATGGCTACACCTTC. The V and J genes are TRBV5-1 and TRBJ1-2, with 10 bases aligning to TRBD1. The ends lost 1 base at V and 4 bases at J; junction bases unmatched: 7. This CDR3 comprises 16 residues. The germline V gene has CDR1 SGHRS and CDR2 YFSETQ.

This CDR3 is CASSPWTSGSQETQYF. The DNA for the CDR3 is TGTGCCAGCAGCCCCTGGACTAGCGGGTCTCAAGAGACCCAGTACTTC. The chain joins TRBV27 to TRBJ2-5; 11 bases agree with TRBD2. Germline V CDR1 and CDR2: MNHEY, SMNVEV (reference sequence). The CDR3 has 16 residues. Trimming at V came to 6 bases and at J to 2 bases, leaving 8 bases not matched to a gene.

There are a few counts of this clone. The chain links TRBV9 to TRBJ1-2, with TRBD1 as a possible D gene (6 bases). V was pared by 0 bases and J by 8 bases, with 14 bases between. CDR1 and CDR2 from the germline V gene are SGDLS and YYNGEE. The CDR3 runs 14 residues. The CDR3 DNA is TGTGCCAGCAGCGTAGGTTGGGGGCCCACGGGCTACACCTTC. It translates to CASSVGWGPTGYTF.